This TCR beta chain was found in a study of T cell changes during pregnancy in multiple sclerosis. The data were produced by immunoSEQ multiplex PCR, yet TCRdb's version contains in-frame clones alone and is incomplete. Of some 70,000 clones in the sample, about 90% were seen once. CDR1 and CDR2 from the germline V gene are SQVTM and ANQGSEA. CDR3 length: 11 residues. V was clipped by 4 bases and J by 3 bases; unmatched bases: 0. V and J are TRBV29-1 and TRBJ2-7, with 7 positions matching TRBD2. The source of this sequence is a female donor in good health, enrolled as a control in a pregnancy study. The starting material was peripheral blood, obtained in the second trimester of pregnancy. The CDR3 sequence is CSVASGYEQYF. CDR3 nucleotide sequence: TGCAGCGTTGCTAGCGGCTACGAGCAGTACTTC.